This T cell receptor beta chain is from a study of blood T cell repertoires in COVID-19. This clone was detected only a few times. Method: immunoSEQ multiplex PCR; TCRdb's copy keeps in-frame clones and lacks some. The data show 100,000 to 150,000 clones, approximately 90% seen once. The CDR3 has 15 residues. The V gene's germline CDR1 is SNHLY and CDR2 FYNNEI. V trimming: 6 bases; J trimming: 1 base; junction bases outside the gene matches: 4. This chain links TRBV2 with TRBJ2-2; 8 nucleotides match TRBD2. The clonotype originates from a man aged 50 to 59 with acute or convalescent COVID-19. Source material: peripheral blood. CDR3 amino acids: CASRGGGRNTGELFF. CDR3 sequence (DNA): TGTGCCAGCAGAGGCGGGGGGCGGAACACCGGGGAGCTGTTTTTT.